This T cell receptor (beta chain) emerged from a study of control samples from healthy donors and cancer patients. Generated by immunoSEQ multiplex PCR, the TCRdb table keeps only in-frame clones and is missing some. The profile shows 50,000 to 65,000 clones, over 75% of them singletons. The junction had 9 bases not matched to a gene; V was cut back by 5 bases and J by 6 bases. Germline CDR1 MNHEY, CDR2 SVGEGT. This CDR3 contains 15 residues. The material sequenced was PBMCs. This receptor was obtained from a woman aged 45-59 years with colorectal cancer. The chain carries TRBV6-2 or TRBV6-3 and TRBJ2-7, with TRBD1 identical over 11 bases. CDR3 bases: TGTGCCAGCAGTACAGCTGGACAGGGGGCTGGCGAGCAGTACTTC. Translation gives CASSTAGQGAGEQYF.